The 25 T cell receptor beta chains below come from one sample, sequenced in a study of regulatory T cells in long-lasting Graves disease. Sample time point: newly diagnosed GD, antithyroid drugs for less than 3 months. After RNA was extracted from PBMCs, the TCR library was made from it. To make TCR beta libraries, researchers used iRepertoire HTBI primers and Arm-PCR of CDR3 regions. A single record per CDR3 protein comes from TCRdb applying MiXCR to the multiplex PCR reads. The data show about 560,000 distinct CDR3 sequences, 15% to 20% seen once. The same data also contributed to another study, on T cells in Graves' hyperthyroidism and ophthalmopathy.

The specimen was peripheral blood mononuclear cells (PBMCs), collected at new diagnosis, from a patient treated with antithyroid drugs. Source of these receptors: a man aged 18 to 29 with Graves disease.

The chain uses TRBV6-2 or TRBV6-3 and TRBJ1-2; the match to TRBD1 covers 7 bases. The length of the CDR3 is 15 residues. Germline V CDR1 and CDR2: MNHEY, SVGEGT. V lost 5 bases to trimming and J lost 8 bases; unmatched junction nucleotides: 14. The CDR3 reads CASSLSQDWTGGYTF. Written as DNA, the CDR3 is TGTGCCAGCAGTCTGTCCCAGGATTGGACAGGCGGCTACACCTTC.

V usage is TRBV4-1 and J usage is TRBJ2-1; 8 bases map to TRBD2. After removal of 4 bases from V and 7 bases from J, the junction contained 9 bases not matched to a gene. The CDR3 runs 15 residues. Germline V gene sequence: CDR1 MGHRA, CDR2 YSYEKL. In DNA, the CDR3 is TGCGCCAGCAGCCCGGTCGGGAGGGCGAGAAATGAGCAGTTCTTC. This sequence encodes CASSPVGRARNEQFF.

This clonotype was recorded many times. This rearrangement joins TRBV20-1 to TRBJ2-7; TRBD1 matches 8 bases. Germline loops: CDR1 DFQATT, CDR2 SNEGSKA (reference sequence). Trimming at V came to 5 bases and at J to 2 bases, leaving 2 bases not matched to a gene. The CDR3 is made up of 12 amino acids. CDR3 sequence reads: CSAPDRAYEQYF. CDR3 DNA sequence: TGCAGTGCTCCGGACAGGGCCTACGAGCAGTACTTC.

This clonotype was found once. The CDR3 protein is CAWSVPGQGPDTQYF. The CDR3 DNA reads as TGTGCCTGGAGTGTCCCGGGACAGGGACCAGATACGCAGTATTTT. The chain couples TRBV30 to TRBJ2-3, with 9 bases that match TRBD1. This CDR3 has 15 residues. CDR1 is GTSNPN and CDR2 is SVGIG in the germline V gene (reference sequence). V shed 0 bases and J 4 bases; nucleotides not matched to a gene: 5.

This clonotype was found many times. V and J are TRBV20-1 and TRBJ1-1, with D unclear. Germline V lookup: CDR1 DFQATT, CDR2 SNEGSKA (reference sequence). Trimming took off 3 bases at V and 0 bases at J, with 20 bases between the two ends. The CDR3 is 17 residues long. The CDR3 here is CSARERSRWQMNTEAFF. Here the CDR3 DNA reads TGCAGTGCTAGGGAGAGATCTAGGTGGCAGATGAACACTGAAGCTTTCTTT.

At least ten counts were recorded for this clonotype. The chain has TRBV12-3 or TRBV12-4 and TRBJ1-2, with TRBD1 as a possible D gene (5 bases). The CDR3 is made up of 16 amino acids. V lost 5 bases, J lost 5 bases, and 21 bases lay in between. CDR3 in amino acids: CASSTSLAGTYYGYTF. CDR3 in DNA: TGTGCCAGCAGTACATCGTTGGCAGGGACGTATTATGGCTACACCTTC.

A remark on this clonotype: One end of the junction fails to match germline, which may point to a read error. The chain joins TRBV18 to TRBJ1-3; D is uncertain. Per germline, CDR1 KGHSH and CDR2 LQKENI. The CDR3 extends over 15 amino acids. The CDR3 here is CASSPQRGGGNTIHF. CDR3 DNA sequence: TGTGCCAGCTCACCACAGAGAGGAGGTGGAAACACCATACATTTT.

As to this clonotype: A read error may be the cause here, since a much bigger clone is one base away. The chain couples TRBV27 to TRBJ1-1; unclear D gene. Trimming took 7 bases from V and 8 from J, leaving 14 bases between them. The CDR3 sequence is 12 residues long. CDR1 is MNHEY, CDR2 SMNVEV, per germline (reference sequence). This chain's CDR3 is CASIFGGREAFF. The DNA for the CDR3 is TGTGCCAGCATTTTTGGTGGGCGGGAAGCTTTCTTT.

In its sample, this clonotype was seen many times. The V gene is TRBV6-2 or TRBV6-3, the J gene TRBJ2-1; 13 nucleotides match TRBD2. Germline loops: CDR1 MNHEY, CDR2 SVGEGT. The CDR3 is 14 amino acids. V lost 5 bases, J lost 7 bases, and 2 bases stayed unmatched. CDR3 nucleotides: TGTGCCAGCAGTGGACTAGCGGGAGTGAATGAGCAGTTCTTC. This codes for CASSGLAGVNEQFF.

This clonotype was seen once. Since a much larger clone is just one base distant, this may be a read error. The genes are TRBV7-9 and TRBJ2-1; TRBD2 matches at 10 bases. The CDR3 contains 13 residues. Germline CDR1 is SEHNR and CDR2 is FQNEAQ (reference sequence). V was clipped by 11 bases and J by 3 bases; unmatched bases: 4. The CDR3 loop reads CAATSGDYNEQFF. The CDR3 nucleotides read TGTGCCGCTACTAGCGGGGACTACAATGAGCAGTTCTTC.

The rearrangement joins TRBV3-1 to TRBJ2-7, with 9 bases identical to TRBD1. Germline lookup yields CDR1 LGHDT and CDR2 YNNKEL (reference sequence). V shed 5 bases, J shed 3 bases, and the junction held 8 bases outside the gene matches. This CDR3 is 15 amino acids long. CDR3 sequence reads: CASSSSDRGGYEQYF. In nucleotides, the CDR3 is TGTGCCAGCAGCTCATCGGACAGGGGAGGCTACGAGCAGTACTTC.

The J gene is TRBJ1-2, the V gene TRBV30, with a possible D match to TRBD1 (5 bases). Germline loops: CDR1 GTSNPN, CDR2 SVGIG (reference sequence). The CDR3 is 11 amino acids. Deletions cut 6 bases from V and 6 bases from J, with 11 bases between. CDR3 sequence (DNA): TGTGCCTGTATTGGGACGGATGGCTACACCTTC. Translated, it gives CACIGTDGYTF.

Many counts were recorded for this clonotype. A junction end diverges from the germline sequence, so it may reflect a read error. The rearrangement links TRBV12-3 or TRBV12-4 to TRBJ2-2, with TRBD2 identical over 9 bases. The CDR3 has 15 amino acids. DNA of the CDR3: TGTGCCAGCAGCTTAGTAGCGGGAGCAGCCGGGGAGCTGTTTTTT. It is translated as CASSLVAGAAGELFF.

This clonotype was counted many times. V usage is TRBV28 and J usage is TRBJ2-2, with 9 bases that match TRBD1. With 6 bases clipped from V and 6 bases from J, the junction kept 5 bases outside the gene matches. CDR3 length equals 14 residues. Looked up from germline, CDR1 is MDHEN and CDR2 is SYDVKM. This chain's CDR3 is CASRPGTGSGELFF. In DNA form, the CDR3 reads TGTGCCAGCAGGCCAGGGACAGGGTCCGGGGAGCTGTTTTTT.

The chain carries TRBV5-1 and TRBJ2-3; D tentatively fits TRBD1 or TRBD2 (5 bases each). This CDR3 is built from 16 residues. V was pared by 0 bases and J by 1 base, with 12 bases between. CDR1 is SGHRS and CDR2 is YFSETQ in the germline V gene. CDR3 protein: CASSLVGEVGTDTQYF. CDR3 DNA: TGCGCCAGCAGCTTGGTGGGGGAAGTGGGCACAGATACGCAGTATTTT.

This clonotype was recorded at least ten times. V usage is TRBV11-1 and J usage is TRBJ2-1; D remains ambiguous. Germline CDR1 SGHAT, CDR2 FQDESV (reference sequence). Trimming removed 1 base from V and 8 bases from J, with 6 bases in between. The CDR3 consists of 12 residues. The CDR3 loop reads CASSLGSDEQFF. CDR3 nucleotides: TGTGCCAGCAGCTTAGGTTCGGATGAGCAGTTCTTC.

This clonotype has a count of ten or more. The V gene is TRBV11-2, the J gene TRBJ1-2; TRBD1 might be the D (5 bases). The CDR3 runs to 11 residues. Trimming stripped 3 bases from V and 6 bases from J, with 5 bases between. Germline V CDR1 and CDR2: SGHAT, FQNNGV. The CDR3 here is CASSFRDGYTF. The DNA of the CDR3 is TGTGCCAGCAGCTTCAGGGATGGCTACACCTTC.

The rearrangement links TRBV20-1 to TRBJ2-7, with D perhaps being TRBD1 or TRBD2 (7 bases each). This CDR3 is built from 13 residues. Germline CDR1 and CDR2: DFQATT and SNEGSKA (reference sequence). Between the trimmed V and J ends, which lost 5 bases and 6 bases, there was a span of 17 bases. CDR3 residues: CSAPHRGGSEQYF. CDR3 DNA sequence: TGCAGTGCTCCTCACAGGGGAGGGTCCGAGCAGTACTTC.

There are many counts of this clonotype. The V and J genes are TRBV3-1 and TRBJ2-4; a weak D match, TRBD1 (5 bases). This CDR3 has 16 residues. Trimming pared 0 bases from V and 7 bases from J, leaving 16 bases between. From germline, CDR1 is LGHDT and CDR2 YNNKEL (reference sequence). This chain's CDR3 is CASSQDLGQGINIQYF. The CDR3 DNA sequence: TGTGCCAGCAGCCAAGATCTAGGGCAGGGAATTAACATTCAGTACTTC.

This clonotype was counted ten times or more. The rearrangement links TRBV5-1 to TRBJ2-7, with no clear D. The CDR3 totals 14 residues. Trimming took 0 bases from V and 0 from J, leaving 7 bases between them. Germline V lookup: CDR1 SGHRS, CDR2 YFSETQ. For the CDR3, the DNA is TGCGCCAGCAGCTTGGCGTCCACCTCCTACGAGCAGTACTTC. It encodes CASSLASTSYEQYF.

There are many counts of this clonotype. The genes are TRBV2 and TRBJ1-1, with D perhaps TRBD1 (5 bases). Germline CDR1 reads SNHLY; CDR2 reads FYNNEI. Deletions cut 1 base from V and 8 bases from J, with 11 bases between. This CDR3 region has 13 residues. The CDR3 nucleotides are TGTGCCAGCAGTGAAGTGGGGCAGGTCGAAGCTTTCTTT. Encoded protein: CASSEVGQVEAFF.

Points on this clonotype: The junction does not match germline at one end; this may be a read error. This chain links TRBV6-2 or TRBV6-3 with TRBJ2-1; no firm D call. Looked up from germline, CDR1 is MNHEY and CDR2 is SVGEGT. This CDR3 has 11 amino acids. The chain's CDR3 is CAGSELWEQFF. The CDR3, as DNA: TGTGCCGGCAGTGAACTGTGGGAGCAGTTCTTC.

The V gene is TRBV9, the J gene TRBJ2-7; TRBD1 matches 8 bases. CDR1 is SGDLS, CDR2 YYNGEE, per germline. Germline trimming cut 3 bases from V and 0 bases from J; bases unmatched to any gene: 5. The CDR3 has 15 residues. The CDR3 loop reads CASSAGGASSYEQYF. In nucleotides, the CDR3 is TGTGCCAGCAGCGCAGGGGGCGCGAGCTCCTACGAGCAGTACTTC.

Details on this clonotype: A single base is all that separates this from a far larger clone, so a read error is likely. This chain joins TRBV6-2 or TRBV6-3 and TRBJ2-7; 7 nucleotides align to TRBD1. The germline V gene encodes CDR1 MNHEY and CDR2 SVGEGT. This CDR3 is 17 amino acids long. The DNA for the CDR3 is TGTGCCAGCAGTTACACCCAGACAGGGTCCGGCTCCTACGAGCAGTGCTTC. It codes for CASSYTQTGSGSYEQCF.

This clonotype was seen more than once but under ten times. V and J are TRBV5-1 and TRBJ2-1, with TRBD1 matching over 10 bases. The germline V gene has CDR1 SGHRS and CDR2 YFSETQ. V lost 4 bases, J lost 6 bases, and 7 bases stayed unmatched. This CDR3 comprises 15 residues. CDR3 nucleotide sequence: TGCGCCAGCAGCACGAAGGACAGGGGGTTCAATGAGCAGTTCTTC. This codes for CASSTKDRGFNEQFF. The variable domain in full, completed from reference TRBV5-1 and TRBJ2-1, reads KAGVTQTPRYLIKTRGQQVTLSCSPISGHRSVSWYQQTPGQGLQFLFEYFSETQRNKGNFPGRFSGRQFSNSRSEMNVSTLELGDSALYLCASSTKDRGFNEQFFGPGTRLTVL.